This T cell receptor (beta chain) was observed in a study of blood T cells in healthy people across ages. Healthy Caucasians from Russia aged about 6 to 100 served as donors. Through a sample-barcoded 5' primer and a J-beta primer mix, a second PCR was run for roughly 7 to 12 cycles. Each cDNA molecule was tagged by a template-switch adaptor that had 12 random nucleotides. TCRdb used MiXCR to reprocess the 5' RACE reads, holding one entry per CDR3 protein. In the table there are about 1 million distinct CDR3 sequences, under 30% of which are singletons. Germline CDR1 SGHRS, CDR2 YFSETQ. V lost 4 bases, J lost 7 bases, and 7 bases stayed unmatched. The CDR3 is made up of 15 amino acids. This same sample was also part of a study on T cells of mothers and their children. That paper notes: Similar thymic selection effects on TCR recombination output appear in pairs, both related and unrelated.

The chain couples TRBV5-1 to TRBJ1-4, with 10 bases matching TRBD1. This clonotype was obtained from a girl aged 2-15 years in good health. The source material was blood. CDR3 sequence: CASSNQGQGTEKLFF. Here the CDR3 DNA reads TGCGCCAGCAGCAACCAGGGACAGGGGACTGAAAAACTGTTTTTT.